This T cell receptor beta chain is drawn from a study of T cells after yellow fever vaccination. Study context: SMART-Seq v4 Ultra Low Input handled preparation of low-cell-number fractions.

This clonotype showed up many times. As yet, its antigen is unknown. The length of the CDR3 is 13 residues. The V end was cut by 6 bases, the J end by 3 bases, with 12 bases between. CDR1 and CDR2 from the germline V gene are DFQATT and SNEGSKA (reference sequence). Study-level findings and limits: The secondary response was weaker but peaked faster, day 5 versus 15. A minor fraction of clonotypes spanned both CD4 and CD8 compartments.

A universal primer site and UMIs were added as TCR cDNA was made by 5'RACE template switching. TCRdb fed the 5' RACE reads into MiXCR, producing one record per CDR3 protein. The sample includes around 140,000 distinct CDR3 sequences, under 8% of them seen just once. The clonotype was recovered from a man aged 25-40 years who received the YFV17D yellow fever vaccine. The chain combines TRBV20-1 with TRBJ2-1; no reliable D call. This sample comprised CD4+ T cells sorted from PBMCs, obtained 10 days after the yellow fever booster vaccination. The CDR3 nucleotides are TGCAGTGCCCAGCCGGGTAGCTACAATGAGCAGTTCTTC. Protein: CSAQPGSYNEQFF.